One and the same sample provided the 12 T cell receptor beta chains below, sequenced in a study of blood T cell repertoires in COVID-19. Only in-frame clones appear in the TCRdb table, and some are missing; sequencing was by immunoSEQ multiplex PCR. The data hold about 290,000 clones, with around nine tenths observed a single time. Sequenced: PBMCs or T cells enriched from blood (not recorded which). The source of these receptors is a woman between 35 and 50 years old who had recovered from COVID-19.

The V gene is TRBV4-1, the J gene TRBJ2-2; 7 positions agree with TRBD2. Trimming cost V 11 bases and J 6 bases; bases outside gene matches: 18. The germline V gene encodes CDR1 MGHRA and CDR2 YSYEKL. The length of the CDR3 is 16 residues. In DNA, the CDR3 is TGCGCCTCTAAAAGGGTCGGGGAGGGCTCTTCCGGGGAGCTGTTTTTT. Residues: CASKRVGEGSSGELFF.

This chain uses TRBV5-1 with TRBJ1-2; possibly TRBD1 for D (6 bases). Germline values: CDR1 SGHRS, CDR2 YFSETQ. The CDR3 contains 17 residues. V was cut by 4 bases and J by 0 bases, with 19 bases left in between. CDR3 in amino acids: CASSIPRDTDSNYGYTF. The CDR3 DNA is TGCGCCAGCAGCATTCCCCGGGACACAGATTCTAACTATGGCTACACCTTC.

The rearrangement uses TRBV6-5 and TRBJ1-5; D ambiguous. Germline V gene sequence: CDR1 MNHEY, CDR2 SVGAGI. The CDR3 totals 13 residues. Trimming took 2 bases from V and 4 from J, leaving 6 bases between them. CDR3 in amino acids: CASSYRANQPQHF. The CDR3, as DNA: TGTGCCAGCAGTTACAGAGCGAATCAGCCCCAGCATTTT.

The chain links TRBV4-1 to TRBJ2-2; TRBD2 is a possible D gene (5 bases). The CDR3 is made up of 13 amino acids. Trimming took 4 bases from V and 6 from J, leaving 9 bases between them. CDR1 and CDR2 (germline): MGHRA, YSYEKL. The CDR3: CASSRIGAGELFF. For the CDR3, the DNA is TGCGCCAGCAGCCGGATCGGGGCCGGGGAGCTGTTTTTT.

The CDR3 spells CASSLGQGAGRAQHF. In DNA, the CDR3 is TGTGCCAGCAGCTTGGGGCAGGGGGCAGGTAGGGCCCAGCATTTT. V and J are TRBV5-8 and TRBJ1-5; 8 bases match TRBD1. The germline CDR1 and CDR2 sequences are SGHTS and YDEGEE. This CDR3 region has 15 residues. V shed 0 bases and J 11 bases; nucleotides not matched to a gene: 10. The whole variable domain, remainder taken from reference TRBV5-8 and TRBJ1-5, is EAGVTQSPTHLIKTRGQQATLRCSPISGHTSVYWYQQALGLGLQFLLWYDEGEERNRGNFPPRFSGRQFPNYSSELNVNALELEDSALYLCASSLGQGAGRAQHFGDGTRLSIL.

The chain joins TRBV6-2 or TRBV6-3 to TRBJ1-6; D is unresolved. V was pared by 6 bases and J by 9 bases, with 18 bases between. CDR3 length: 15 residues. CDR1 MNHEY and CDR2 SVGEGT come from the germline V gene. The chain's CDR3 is CASSPEGQVPSPLHF. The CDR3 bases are TGTGCCAGCAGCCCTGAGGGTCAGGTTCCTTCACCCCTCCACTTT.

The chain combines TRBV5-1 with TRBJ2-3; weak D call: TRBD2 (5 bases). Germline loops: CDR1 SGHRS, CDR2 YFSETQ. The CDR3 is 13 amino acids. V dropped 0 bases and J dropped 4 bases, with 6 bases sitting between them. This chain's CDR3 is CASSLEGADTQYF. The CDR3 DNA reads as TGCGCCAGCAGCTTGGAGGGAGCAGATACGCAGTATTTT.

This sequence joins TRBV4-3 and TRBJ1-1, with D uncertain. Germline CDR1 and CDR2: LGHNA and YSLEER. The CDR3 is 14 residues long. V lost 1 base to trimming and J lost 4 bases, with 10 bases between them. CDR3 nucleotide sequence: TGCGCCAGCAGCCAAGGCAGGCCTTTCACTGAAGCTTTCTTT. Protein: CASSQGRPFTEAFF.

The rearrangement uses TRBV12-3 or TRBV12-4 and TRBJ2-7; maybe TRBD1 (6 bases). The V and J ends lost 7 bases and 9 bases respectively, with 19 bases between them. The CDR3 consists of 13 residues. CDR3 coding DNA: TGTGCCAGCACCTCCCGGGACGGGACACCGCAGTACTTC. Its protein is CASTSRDGTPQYF.

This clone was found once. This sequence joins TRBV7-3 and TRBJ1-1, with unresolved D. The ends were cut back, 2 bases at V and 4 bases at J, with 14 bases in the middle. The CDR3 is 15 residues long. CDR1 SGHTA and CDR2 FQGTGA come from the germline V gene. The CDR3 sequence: CASSLWAGGGTEAFF. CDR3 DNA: TGTGCCAGCAGCTTATGGGCAGGAGGAGGCACTGAAGCTTTCTTT.

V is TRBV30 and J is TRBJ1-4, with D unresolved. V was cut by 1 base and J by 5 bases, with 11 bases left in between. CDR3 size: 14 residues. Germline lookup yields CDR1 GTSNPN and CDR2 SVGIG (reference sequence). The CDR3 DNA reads TGTGCCTGGAGTGCAAGCATCCTAAATGAAAAACTGTTTTTT. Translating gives CAWSASILNEKLFF.

DNA of the CDR3: TGCAGCACCACAGGGGGGGACACTGAAGCTTTCTTT. Its protein is CSTTGGDTEAFF. The rearrangement links TRBV29-1 to TRBJ1-1; 8 nucleotides agree with TRBD1. The V gene's germline CDR1 is SQVTM and CDR2 ANQGSEA. V lost 8 bases and J lost 3; bases outside the gene matches: 5. This CDR3 comprises 12 residues.